This T cell receptor (beta chain) was profiled in a study of CD4 T cells in relation to SARS-CoV-2 and coronaviruses. Study-level information: Controls used an HIV-1 Nef peptide pool or no peptide. Shared crossreactive spike epitopes were mapped to their HLA restriction. Overall study findings and caveats: This crossreactivity analysis covered spike protein alone, no other viral proteins.

This clone was counted once. Its target is not known. Profiling relied on immunoSEQ multiplex PCR, and the TCRdb table lists in-frame clones only, not all of them. The table includes about 24,000 clones, about three quarters detected once. The unexposed donors gave CD4+ T cells in about 2011-2019, prior to COVID-19. CD4+ T cells were isolated from the cells after about ten days of culture. As cell numbers allowed, unexposed-donor CD4+ T cells faced SARS-CoV-2 S/N and four cold-coronavirus spikes. The CDR3 runs to 13 residues. Germline V CDR1 and CDR2: LNHDA, SQIVND (reference sequence). Trimming took 5 bases from V and 7 from J; bases not matched to a gene: 5.

Sequencing input: CD4+ T cells from PBMCs, cultured in vitro. The chain carries TRBV19 and TRBJ1-5, with 7 bases lining up with TRBD1. This sequence was found in a human donor in good health. The CDR3 spells CASSGTGVQPQHF. In nucleotides, the CDR3 is TGTGCCAGTAGTGGAACAGGGGTGCAGCCCCAGCATTTT.